The sample holds one count of the clone carrying this T cell receptor (beta chain). The antigen remains undetermined. This sample is part of a study of vaccination effects on CD4 cells after COVID-19. The wider study: Samples collected post-vaccine were obtained a median of 72 days after the second dose.

Sequencing was preceded by expansion of antigen-specific CD4+ T cells with viral peptide pools in the ViraFEST assay. The culture ran for around nine days before CD4+ T cells were isolated. Participants got two doses of BNT162b2 or mRNA-1273 vaccine. With 10 ug/ml peptides and about 9.5 IU/ml IL-2, fewer than 2.5 million PBMC per well were cultured. IL-2 medium was substituted for half the medium on days 3 and 7. Measured with immunoSEQ multiplex PCR; TCRdb has only the in-frame clones, and not every one. Here the sample spans over 25,000 clones, almost 75% being singletons. Germline values: CDR1 SGHDT, CDR2 YYEEEE. The germline V and J ends were trimmed by 5 bases and 2 bases, with 19 bases remaining between them. The CDR3 spans 17 residues.

This chain links TRBV5-6 with TRBJ2-2; D tentatively fits TRBD1 or TRBD2 (6 bases each). This clonotype was sampled from a human donor who received a COVID-19 vaccine. The source material was CD4+ T cells from PBMCs cultured with HCoV-229E spike peptides, sampled after COVID-19 vaccination. The CDR3 DNA is TGTGCCAGCAGTCAACAGGGTCGGGGGACTAACACCGGGGAGCTGTTTTTT. Amino acids: CASSQQGRGTNTGELFF.